The 5 T cell receptor beta chains below all came from one sample that was sequenced in a study of shared clonotypes between healthy human individuals. Method: immunoSEQ multiplex PCR; TCRdb's copy keeps in-frame clones and lacks some. This sample has approximately 2.3 million clones, with 93% found just once. The specimen sequenced was naive CD4+ T cells from PBMCs. The subset denotes: CD45RA+ positively selected. Receptor source: a man aged 18 to 29 in good health. Some clones in this sample may be carry-over from other donors' samples.

The chain combines TRBV6-6 with TRBJ2-3; D gene ambiguous. Looked up from germline, CDR1 is MNHNY and CDR2 is SVGAGI (reference sequence). The CDR3 loop spans 16 amino acids. V was shortened by 5 bases and J by 1 base, with 16 bases between the two germline ends. The CDR3: CASSGRSATGTDTQYF. The CDR3 DNA reads TGTGCCAGCAGTGGCCGATCAGCGACCGGCACAGATACGCAGTATTTT.

V usage is TRBV6-6 and J usage is TRBJ1-2, with TRBD1 identical over 8 bases. With 5 bases clipped from V and 4 bases from J, the junction kept 9 bases outside the gene matches. Germline loops: CDR1 MNHNY, CDR2 SVGAGI (reference sequence). CDR3 length: 15 residues. In DNA, the CDR3 is TGTGCCAGCAGTCGCGAAGGGGACAGGTCCTATGGCTACACCTTC. Protein product: CASSREGDRSYGYTF.

This chain links TRBV5-4 with TRBJ2-2, with 8 positions matching TRBD2. The length of the CDR3 is 15 residues. With V trimmed by 1 base and J by 7 bases, 6 bases remained unmatched. Looked up from germline, CDR1 is SGHNT and CDR2 is YYREEE (reference sequence). The CDR3 reads CASSLYSGTGGELFF. CDR3 nucleotide sequence: TGTGCCAGCAGCTTGTATAGCGGGACCGGCGGGGAGCTGTTTTTT.

The chain carries TRBV27 and TRBJ2-7; 12 bases fit TRBD1. Germline lookup yields CDR1 MNHEY and CDR2 SMNVEV (reference sequence). CDR3 length: 15 residues. Losses at the gene ends were 2 bases for V and 2 bases for J; bases not matched to a gene: 1. CDR3 in DNA: TGTGCCAGCAGTTTAAGGGACAGGGGGCCCTACGAGCAGTACTTC. This sequence encodes CASSLRDRGPYEQYF.

In this sample, this clone turned up once. The genes are TRBV28 and TRBJ2-7; TRBD2 matches at 10 bases. Germline CDR1 is MDHEN and CDR2 is SYDVKM. V shed 2 bases and J 0 bases; nucleotides not matched to a gene: 4. The CDR3 is made up of 16 amino acids. CDR3 region: CASSLVASGSSYEQYF. CDR3 nucleotides: TGTGCCAGCAGTTTAGTTGCTAGCGGGAGCTCCTACGAGCAGTACTTC.